This T cell receptor beta chain is from a study of control samples from healthy donors and cancer patients. The ends were cut back, 9 bases at V and 3 bases at J, with 5 bases in the middle. The CDR3 is 11 amino acids. Looked up from germline, CDR1 is LGHDT and CDR2 is YNNKEL (reference sequence). The data were produced by immunoSEQ multiplex PCR, yet TCRdb's version contains in-frame clones alone and is incomplete. The table records fewer than 110,000 clones, approximately 90% of them present only once. This sequence originates from a man aged 60 to 69 with lung cancer. Sequencing input: PBMCs. The V and J genes are TRBV3-1 (or the pseudogene TRBV3-2) and TRBJ2-2; no firm D call. The DNA for the CDR3 is TGTGCCAGTCAGTACACCGGGGAGCTGTTTTTT. As protein: CASQYTGELFF.